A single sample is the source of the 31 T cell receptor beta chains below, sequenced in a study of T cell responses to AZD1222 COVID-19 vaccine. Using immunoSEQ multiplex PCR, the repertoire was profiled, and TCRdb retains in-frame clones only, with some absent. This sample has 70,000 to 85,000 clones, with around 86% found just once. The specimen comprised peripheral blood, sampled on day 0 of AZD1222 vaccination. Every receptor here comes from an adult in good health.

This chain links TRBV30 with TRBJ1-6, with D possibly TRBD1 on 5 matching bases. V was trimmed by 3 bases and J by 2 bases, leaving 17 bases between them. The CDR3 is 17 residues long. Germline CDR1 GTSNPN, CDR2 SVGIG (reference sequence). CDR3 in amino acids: CAWSPLGEATYNSPLHF. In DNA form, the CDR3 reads TGTGCCTGGAGCCCCCTGGGGGAGGCCACCTATAATTCACCCCTCCACTTT.

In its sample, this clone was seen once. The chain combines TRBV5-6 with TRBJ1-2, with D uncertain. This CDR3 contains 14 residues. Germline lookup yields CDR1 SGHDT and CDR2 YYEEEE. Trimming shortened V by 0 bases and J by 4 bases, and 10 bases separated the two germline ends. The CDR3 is CASSLVSASYGYTF. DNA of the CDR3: TGTGCCAGCAGCTTGGTGTCAGCCAGCTATGGCTACACCTTC.

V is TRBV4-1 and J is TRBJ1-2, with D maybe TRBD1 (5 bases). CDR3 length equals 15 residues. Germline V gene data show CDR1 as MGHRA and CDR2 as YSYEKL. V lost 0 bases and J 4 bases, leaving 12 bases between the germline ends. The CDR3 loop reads CASSQDPGGGYGYTF. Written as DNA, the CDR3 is TGCGCCAGCAGCCAAGATCCCGGGGGTGGCTATGGCTACACCTTC.

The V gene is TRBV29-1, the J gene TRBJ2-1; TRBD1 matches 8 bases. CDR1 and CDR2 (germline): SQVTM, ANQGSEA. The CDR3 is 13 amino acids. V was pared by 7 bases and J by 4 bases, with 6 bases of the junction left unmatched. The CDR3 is CSAGTGPYNEQFF. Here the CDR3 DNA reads TGCAGCGCCGGGACAGGACCATACAATGAGCAGTTCTTC.

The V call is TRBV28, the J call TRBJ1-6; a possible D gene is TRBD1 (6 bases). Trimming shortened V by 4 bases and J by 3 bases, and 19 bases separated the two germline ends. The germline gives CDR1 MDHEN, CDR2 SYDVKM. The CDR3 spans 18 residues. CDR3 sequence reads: CASSSWEGQSFYNSPLHF. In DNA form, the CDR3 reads TGTGCCAGCAGTTCATGGGAAGGACAGTCGTTCTATAATTCACCCCTCCACTTT. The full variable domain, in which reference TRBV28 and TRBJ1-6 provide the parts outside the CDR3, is DVKVTQSSRYLVKRTGEKVFLECVQDMDHENMFWYRQDPGLGLRLIYFSYDVKMKEKGDIPEGYSVSREKKERFSLILESASTNQTSMYLCASSSWEGQSFYNSPLHFGNGTRLTVT.

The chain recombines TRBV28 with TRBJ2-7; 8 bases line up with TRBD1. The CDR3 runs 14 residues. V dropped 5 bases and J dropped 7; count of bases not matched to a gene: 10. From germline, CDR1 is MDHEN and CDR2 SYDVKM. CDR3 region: CASSRPGTGGEQYF. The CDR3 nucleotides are TGTGCCAGCAGTCGACCGGGGACAGGTGGGGAGCAGTACTTC.

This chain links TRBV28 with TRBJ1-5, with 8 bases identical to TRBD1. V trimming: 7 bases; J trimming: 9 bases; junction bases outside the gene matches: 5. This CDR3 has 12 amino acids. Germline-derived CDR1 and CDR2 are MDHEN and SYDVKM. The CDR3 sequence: CASIEQGGPQHF. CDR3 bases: TGTGCCAGCATCGAACAGGGGGGGCCCCAGCATTTT.

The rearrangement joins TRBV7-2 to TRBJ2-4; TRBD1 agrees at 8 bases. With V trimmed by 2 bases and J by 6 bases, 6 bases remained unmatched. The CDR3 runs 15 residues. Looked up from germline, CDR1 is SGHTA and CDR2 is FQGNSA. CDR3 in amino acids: CASSLTGTGINIQYF. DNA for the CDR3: TGTGCCAGCAGCTTAACCGGGACAGGAATAAACATTCAGTACTTC.

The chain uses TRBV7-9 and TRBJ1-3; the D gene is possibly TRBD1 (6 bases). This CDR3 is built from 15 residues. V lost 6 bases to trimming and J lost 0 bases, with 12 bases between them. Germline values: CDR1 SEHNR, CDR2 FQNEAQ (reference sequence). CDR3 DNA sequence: TGTGCCAGCAGGCCAACAGGGACCTCTGGAAACACCATATATTTT. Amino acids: CASRPTGTSGNTIYF. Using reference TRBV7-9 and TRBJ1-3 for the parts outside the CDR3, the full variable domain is DTGVSQNPRHKITKRGQNVTFRCDPISEHNRLYWYRQTLGQGPEFLTYFQNEAQLEKSRLLSDRFSAERPKGSFSTLEIQRTEQGDSAMYLCASRPTGTSGNTIYFGEGSWLTVV.

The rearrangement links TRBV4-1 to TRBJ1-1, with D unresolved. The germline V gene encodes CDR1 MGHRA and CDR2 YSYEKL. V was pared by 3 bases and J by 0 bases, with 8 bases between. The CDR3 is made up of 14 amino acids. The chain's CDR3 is CASSHGEMNTEAFF. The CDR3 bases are TGCGCCAGCAGCCACGGGGAGATGAACACTGAAGCTTTCTTT.

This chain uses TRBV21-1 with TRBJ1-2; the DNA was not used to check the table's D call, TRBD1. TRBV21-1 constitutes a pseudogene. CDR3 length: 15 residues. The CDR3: CASSGRTGFDYGYTF. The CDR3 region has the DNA TGTGCCAGCAGCGGTCGGACAGGGTTTGACTATGGCTACACCTTC.

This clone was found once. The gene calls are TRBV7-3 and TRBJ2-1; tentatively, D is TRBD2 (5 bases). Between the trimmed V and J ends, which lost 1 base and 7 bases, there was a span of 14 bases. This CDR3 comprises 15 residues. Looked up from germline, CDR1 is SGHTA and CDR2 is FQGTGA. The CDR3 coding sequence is TGTGCCAGCAGCTTAAACCGGGATCTGGTTAATGAGCAGTTCTTC. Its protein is CASSLNRDLVNEQFF.

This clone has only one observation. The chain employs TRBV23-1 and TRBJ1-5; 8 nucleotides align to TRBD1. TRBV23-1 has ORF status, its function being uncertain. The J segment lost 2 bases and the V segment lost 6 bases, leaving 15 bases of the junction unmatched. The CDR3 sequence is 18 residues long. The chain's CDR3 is CASRLGWAGGWRNQPQHF. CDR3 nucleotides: TGCGCCAGCAGATTAGGCTGGGCAGGGGGCTGGCGCAATCAGCCCCAGCATTTT.

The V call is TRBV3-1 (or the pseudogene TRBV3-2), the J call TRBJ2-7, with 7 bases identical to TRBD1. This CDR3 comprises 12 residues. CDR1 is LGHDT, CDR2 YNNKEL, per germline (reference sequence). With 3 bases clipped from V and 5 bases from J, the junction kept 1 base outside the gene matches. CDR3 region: CASSQQGDEQYF. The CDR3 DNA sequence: TGTGCCAGCAGCCAGCAGGGGGACGAGCAGTACTTC.

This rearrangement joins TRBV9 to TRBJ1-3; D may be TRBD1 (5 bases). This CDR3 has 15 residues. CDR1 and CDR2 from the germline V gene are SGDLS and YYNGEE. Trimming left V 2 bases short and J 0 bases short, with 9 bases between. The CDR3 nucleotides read TGTGCCAGCAGCGTTCAGGGAGACTCTGGAAACACCATATATTTT. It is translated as CASSVQGDSGNTIYF.

In nucleotides, the CDR3 is TGTGCCTGGAGTCAGGGGGTGGGCTACACCTTC. Amino acids: CAWSQGVGYTF. The rearrangement joins TRBV30 to TRBJ1-2, with 7 bases fitting TRBD1. The CDR3 has 11 residues. Germline trimming cut 2 bases from V and 8 bases from J; bases unmatched to any gene: 2. CDR1 GTSNPN and CDR2 SVGIG come from the germline V gene (reference sequence).

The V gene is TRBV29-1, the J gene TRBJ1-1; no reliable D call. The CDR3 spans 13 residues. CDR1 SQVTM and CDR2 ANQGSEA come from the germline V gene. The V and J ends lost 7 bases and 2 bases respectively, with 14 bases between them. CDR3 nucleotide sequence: TGCAGCGCCCTGGTGGTTTCTAACACTGAAGCTTTCTTT. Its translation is CSALVVSNTEAFF. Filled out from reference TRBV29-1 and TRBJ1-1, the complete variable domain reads SAVISQKPSRDICQRGTSLTIQCQVDSQVTMMFWYRQQPGQSLTLIATANQGSEATYESGFVIDKFPISRPNLTFSTLTVSNMSPEDSSIYLCSALVVSNTEAFFGQGTRLTVV.

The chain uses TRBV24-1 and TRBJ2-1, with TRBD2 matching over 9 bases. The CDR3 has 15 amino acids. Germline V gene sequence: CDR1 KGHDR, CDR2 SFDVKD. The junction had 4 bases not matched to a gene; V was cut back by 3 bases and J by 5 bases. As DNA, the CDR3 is TGTGCCACCAGTGATGGACTAGCGAGACACAATGAGCAGTTCTTC. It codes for CATSDGLARHNEQFF.

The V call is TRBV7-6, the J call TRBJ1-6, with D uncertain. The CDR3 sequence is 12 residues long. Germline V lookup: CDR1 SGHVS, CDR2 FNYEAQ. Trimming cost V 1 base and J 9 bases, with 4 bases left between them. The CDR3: CASSLDSSPLHF. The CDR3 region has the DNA TGTGCCAGCAGCTTAGACTCTTCACCCCTCCACTTT.

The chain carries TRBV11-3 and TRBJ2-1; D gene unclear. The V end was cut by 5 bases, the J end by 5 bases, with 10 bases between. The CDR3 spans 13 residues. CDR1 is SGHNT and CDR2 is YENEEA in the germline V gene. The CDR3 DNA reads TGTGCCAGCAGCAAGGTCATAGACAATGAGCAGTTCTTC. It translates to CASSKVIDNEQFF.

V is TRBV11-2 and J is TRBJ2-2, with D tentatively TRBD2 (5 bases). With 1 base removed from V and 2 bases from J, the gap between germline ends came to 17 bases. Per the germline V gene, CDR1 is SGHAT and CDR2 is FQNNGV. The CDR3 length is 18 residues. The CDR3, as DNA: TGTGCCAGCAGCTTAGGCGCGGAGCGGAGTAGTAACACCGGGGAGCTGTTTTTT. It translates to CASSLGAERSSNTGELFF.

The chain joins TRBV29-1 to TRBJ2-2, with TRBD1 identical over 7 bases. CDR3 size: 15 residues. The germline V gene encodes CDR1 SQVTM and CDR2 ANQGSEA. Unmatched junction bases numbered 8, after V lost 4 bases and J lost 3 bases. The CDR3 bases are TGCAGCGTTGTGAGAGGGGGCGCGGACACCGGGGAGCTGTTTTTT. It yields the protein CSVVRGGADTGELFF.

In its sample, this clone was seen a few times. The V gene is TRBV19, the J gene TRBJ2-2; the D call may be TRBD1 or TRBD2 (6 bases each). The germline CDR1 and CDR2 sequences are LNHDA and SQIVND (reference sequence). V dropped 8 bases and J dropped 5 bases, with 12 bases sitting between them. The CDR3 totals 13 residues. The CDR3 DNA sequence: TGTGCCAGTTGGTTAGGGGGGACCGGGGAGCTGTTTTTT. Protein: CASWLGGTGELFF.

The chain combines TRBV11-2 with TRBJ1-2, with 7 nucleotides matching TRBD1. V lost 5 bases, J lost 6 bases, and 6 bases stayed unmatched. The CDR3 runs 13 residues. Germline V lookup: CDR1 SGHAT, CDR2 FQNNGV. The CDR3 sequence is CASSRQGFDGYTF. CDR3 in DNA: TGTGCCAGCAGCCGACAGGGCTTCGATGGCTACACCTTC.

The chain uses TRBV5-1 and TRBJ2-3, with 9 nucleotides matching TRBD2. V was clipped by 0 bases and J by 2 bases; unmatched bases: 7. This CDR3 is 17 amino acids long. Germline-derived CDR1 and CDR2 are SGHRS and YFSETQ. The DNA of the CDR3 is TGCGCCAGCAGCTTGGGGACTAGCGCGCTCATCACAGATACGCAGTATTTT. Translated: CASSLGTSALITDTQYF.

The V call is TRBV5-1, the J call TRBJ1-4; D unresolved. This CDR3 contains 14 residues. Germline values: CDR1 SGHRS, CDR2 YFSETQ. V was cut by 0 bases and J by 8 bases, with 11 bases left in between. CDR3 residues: CASSLVGPTEKLFF. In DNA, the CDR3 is TGCGCCAGCAGCTTGGTCGGGCCTACGGAAAAACTGTTTTTT.

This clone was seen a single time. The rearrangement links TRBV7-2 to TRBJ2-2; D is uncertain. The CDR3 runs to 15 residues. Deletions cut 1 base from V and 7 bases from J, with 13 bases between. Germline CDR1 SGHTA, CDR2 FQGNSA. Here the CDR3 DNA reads TGTGCCAGCAGCTTAGAGTTTACTTTGGACGGGGAGCTGTTTTTT. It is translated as CASSLEFTLDGELFF.

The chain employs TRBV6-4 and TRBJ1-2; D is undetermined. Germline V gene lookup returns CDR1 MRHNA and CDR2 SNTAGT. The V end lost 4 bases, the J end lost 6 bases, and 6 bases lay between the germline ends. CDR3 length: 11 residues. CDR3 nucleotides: TGTGCCAGCAGTGTAGCGGATGGCTACACCTTC. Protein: CASSVADGYTF.

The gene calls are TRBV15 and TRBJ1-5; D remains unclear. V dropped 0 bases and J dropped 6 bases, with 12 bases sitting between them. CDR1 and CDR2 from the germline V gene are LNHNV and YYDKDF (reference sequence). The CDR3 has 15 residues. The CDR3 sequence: CATSRERGGFQPQHF. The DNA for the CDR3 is TGTGCCACCAGCAGAGAGCGTGGTGGGTTTCAGCCCCAGCATTTT.

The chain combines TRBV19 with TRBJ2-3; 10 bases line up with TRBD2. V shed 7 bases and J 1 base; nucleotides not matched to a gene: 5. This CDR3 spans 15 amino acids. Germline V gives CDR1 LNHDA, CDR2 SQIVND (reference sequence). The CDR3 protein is CASTLGLAGTDTQYF. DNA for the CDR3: TGTGCCAGTACCCTCGGACTAGCGGGCACAGATACGCAGTATTTT.

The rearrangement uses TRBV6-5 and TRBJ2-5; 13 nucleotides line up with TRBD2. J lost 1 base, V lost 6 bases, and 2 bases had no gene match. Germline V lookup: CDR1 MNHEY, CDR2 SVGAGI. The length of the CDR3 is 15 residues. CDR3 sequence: CASRGTSGAQETQYF. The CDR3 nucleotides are TGTGCCAGCAGGGGGACTAGCGGGGCCCAAGAGACCCAGTACTTC.